This T cell receptor (beta chain) was recorded in a study of T-cell reconstitution after alpha-beta-depleted transplantation in children. Study-wide points: Surviving recipient T cells and intrathymic progenitors accounted for some patients' high TCRbeta diversity at day 60. Approximately two months post-transplant, alpha-beta T cells reportedly originated from several hundred expanded graft clones. Counts and diversity of T cells one year after transplant came mostly from newly produced T cells.

The CDR3 is 11 residues long. Per the germline V gene, CDR1 is SNHLY and CDR2 is FYNNEI. Between the trimmed V and J ends, which lost 8 bases and 6 bases, there was a span of 8 bases. Preparing the TCRbeta library involved the use of unique molecular identifiers. In TCRdb, the PCR reads were re-called with MiXCR into one record per CDR3 protein. Among approximately 220,000 distinct CDR3 sequences listed, roughly a sixth were seen once. This clonotype has just a few counts. Its specificity is unknown. The rearrangement joins TRBV2 to TRBJ2-1; no reliable D call. The receptor was derived from a male patient between 2 and 10 years old who had a stem cell transplant for acute lymphoblastic leukemia, so the T cells may come from the graft donor. Sequencing was performed on PBMCs, mostly from graft donor cells, taken 360 days after TCRalphabeta/CD19-depleted stem cell transplant. This chain's CDR3 is CASSNTNEQFF. In nucleotides, the CDR3 is TGTGCCAGCTCAAATACCAATGAGCAGTTCTTC.